This is a list of T cell receptor beta chains from one sample in a study of monozygotic twins with inflammatory bowel disease. From its re-call of the 5' RACE reads, TCRdb lists each CDR3 protein once, without DNA. The table lists approximately 400,000 distinct CDR3 sequences. Sequencing was performed on blood. The receptors derive from a human donor with ulcerative colitis or Crohn's disease, or a healthy co-twin of an affected twin (not recorded which). Both conserved end residues are part of each CDR3. The order of the fields is J gene, V gene, CDR3 protein.

J: TRBJ1-2
V: TRBV7-2
CDR3: CASSGGPRYGYTF

J: TRBJ2-1
V: TRBV12-3/TRBV12-4
CDR3: CASTWSYFYDNEQFF

J: TRBJ2-3
V: TRBV4-3
CDR3: CASSQDGPAGTDTQYF

J: TRBJ2-5
V: TRBV20-1
CDR3: CSARGTSPQETQYF

J: TRBJ2-3
V: TRBV12-3/TRBV12-4
CDR3: CASSLGLARADTQYF

J: TRBJ2-3
V: TRBV10-3
CDR3: CAISGGDADMQYF

J: TRBJ2-7
V: TRBV18
CDR3: CASSQSGQLYEQYF

J: TRBJ2-7
V: TRBV5-1
CDR3: CASSLAFRGEQYF

J: TRBJ1-5
V: TRBV24-1
CDR3: CATSEGGSNQPQHF

J: TRBJ2-2
V: TRBV6-1
CDR3: CASSASRGTGAMGELFF

J: TRBJ2-1
V: TRBV7-7
CDR3: CASSLDPGLAGRGEQFF

J: TRBJ2-7
V: TRBV5-1
CDR3: CASSLAGEGSYEQYF

J: TRBJ2-2
V: TRBV27
CDR3: CASSLVASGTINTGELFF

J: TRBJ2-2
V: TRBV19
CDR3: CASRPTGAHTGELFF

J: TRBJ2-1
V: TRBV10-3
CDR3: CAIMVSGNNEQFF

J: TRBJ1-2
V: TRBV6-5
CDR3: CASSYMGSGYTF

J: TRBJ2-2
V: TRBV7-9
CDR3: CASSLSRAGGNTGELFF

J: TRBJ2-3
V: TRBV5-1
CDR3: CASSLASKFTDTQYF

J: TRBJ2-7
V: TRBV5-1
CDR3: CASSLAGGEQYF

J: TRBJ2-3
V: TRBV25-1
CDR3: CASSASTDTQYF

J: TRBJ2-3
V: TRBV5-1
CDR3: CASSRGDTQYF

J: TRBJ1-3
V: TRBV6-1
CDR3: CASSQTRAQGMGNTIYF

J: TRBJ2-3
V: TRBV9
CDR3: CASSSAAADTQYF

J: TRBJ2-2
V: TRBV20-1
CDR3: CSALSELNTGELFF

J: TRBJ2-3
V: TRBV25-1
CDR3: CASSESPGGDTQYF

J: TRBJ2-5
V: TRBV7-8
CDR3: CASTLALQETQYF

J: TRBJ2-1
V: TRBV20-1
CDR3: CSYQGGLAGPSSYNEQFF

J: TRBJ2-5
V: TRBV5-1
CDR3: CASRGLAQETQYF

J: TRBJ1-2
V: TRBV27
CDR3: CASSLKGQGLMSGYGYTF

J: TRBJ2-7
V: TRBV4-2
CDR3: CASSHGQAYEQYF

J: TRBJ2-5
V: TRBV5-1
CDR3: CASSLMGGLETQYF

J: TRBJ1-3
V: TRBV7-9
CDR3: CASTAGQYSGNTIYF

J: TRBJ2-5
V: TRBV7-2
CDR3: CASSVGAPGRETQYF

J: TRBJ2-5
V: TRBV7-2
CDR3: CASSYQQGAETQYF

J: TRBJ2-1
V: TRBV29-1
CDR3: CSVPSRQSSNEQFF

J: TRBJ2-1
V: TRBV5-6
CDR3: CASSLSALRARNEQFF

J: TRBJ2-5
V: TRBV5-6
CDR3: CASSLVHSRQETQYF

J: TRBJ1-2
V: TRBV6-6
CDR3: CASSPRTANYGYTF

J: TRBJ1-2
V: TRBV12-3/TRBV12-4
CDR3: CASSPRAGPIGYTF

J: TRBJ2-7
V: TRBV10-3
CDR3: CAISESLQGSSYEQYF

J: TRBJ2-7
V: TRBV6-2/TRBV6-3
CDR3: CASSPRAYEQYF

J: TRBJ2-1
V: TRBV20-1
CDR3: CSASPTGIRLYNEQFF

J: TRBJ2-1
V: TRBV6-5
CDR3: CASRARLARELVF

J: TRBJ2-3
V: TRBV27
CDR3: CASSLKAGSSTDTQYF

J: TRBJ2-7
V: TRBV3-1
CDR3: CASSSWDRGYEQYF

J: TRBJ2-7
V: TRBV28
CDR3: CASSYIARQGSEEQYF

J: TRBJ1-6
V: TRBV7-9
CDR3: CASSAGTGALSLHF

J: TRBJ2-7
V: TRBV5-1
CDR3: CASSLEYGDVRHEQYF

J: TRBJ2-5
V: TRBV20-1
CDR3: CSATGPNQETQYF